Presented here are 10 T cell receptor beta chains from one specimen sequenced in a study of molecular identifiers for immune sequencing clone quantification (dated by TCRdb to 2016 to 2019). The library was made by PCR. The run used a NextSeq 500. The public sequencing data were trimmed at Q25 with fastp and processed into clonotypes with MiXCR by TCRdb, which kept only in-frame beta chains. For every CDR3 protein sequence, its rows merge into one entry that carries the most common genes and DNA. The sample table records 400,000 to 600,000 distinct CDR3 sequences; roughly 24% of these occur just once. The ten largest make up approximately 0.76% of the sample. The sequencing input was naive CD8+ T cells from blood, with Jurkat cell RNA spiked in. The cell subset or site label, read with the paper, signifies: FACS-sorted CD8+CD4-CCR7+CD45RA+ naive T cells. The origin of the receptors is a human donor in good health. Some libraries in this study had Jurkat cell RNA spiked in.

The chain couples TRBV5-4 to TRBJ2-6; maybe TRBD1 (5 bases). Trimming took 4 bases from V and 0 from J, leaving 8 bases between them. Looked up from germline, CDR1 is SGHNT and CDR2 is YYREEE (reference sequence). The CDR3 consists of 15 residues. The CDR3 DNA sequence: TGTGCCAGCAGCATCACAGGCTCTGGGGCCAACGTCCTGACTTTC. Residues: CASSITGSGANVLTF.

This clonotype has just a few counts. The CDR3 sequence: CASSLLGTGGADEQYF. CDR3 nucleotide sequence: TGTGCCAGCAGTTTATTAGGGACAGGGGGTGCCGACGAGCAGTACTTC. The rearrangement joins TRBV27 to TRBJ2-7; 11 bases line up with TRBD1. V shed 1 base, J shed 5 bases, and the junction held 7 bases outside the gene matches. Germline CDR1 reads MNHEY; CDR2 reads SMNVEV (reference sequence). The CDR3 totals 16 residues.

The rearrangement uses TRBV4-3 and TRBJ1-5; TRBD1 is a possible D gene (5 bases). This CDR3 has 16 residues. Per germline, CDR1 LGHNA and CDR2 YSLEER. The ends were cut back, 4 bases at V and 0 bases at J, with 13 bases in the middle. CDR3 DNA: TGCGCCAGCAGCCTGGGCAGGGATTATAGCAATCAGCCCCAGCATTTT. Residues: CASSLGRDYSNQPQHF.

This clonotype was detected a few times. The V and J genes are TRBV19 and TRBJ1-1; D uncertain. This CDR3 is 16 amino acids long. Per the germline V gene, CDR1 is LNHDA and CDR2 is SQIVND (reference sequence). Trimming removed 3 bases at V and 4 bases at J, with 18 bases between. The CDR3 DNA sequence: TGTGCCAGTAGTATTAAGAGGGTTCCGTCTGGCACTGAAGCTTTCTTT. Translating it yields CASSIKRVPSGTEAFF.

The CDR3 DNA follows: TGCAGTGCTAGAGATTCCTGCCTGGGCAGCTCCTACGAGCAGTACTTC. Encoded protein: CSARDSCLGSSYEQYF. The rearrangement links TRBV20-1 to TRBJ2-7; D not certain. CDR1 and CDR2 (germline): DFQATT, SNEGSKA (reference sequence). CDR3 length: 16 amino acids. The V and J ends lost 0 bases and 0 bases respectively, with 15 bases between them.

The J gene is TRBJ1-5, the V gene TRBV21-1. TRBV21-1 is flagged as a pseudogene. CDR3 size: 12 residues. The CDR3 nucleotides read TGTGCCGGCAGCAAAGCAGATCAGCCCCAGCATTTT. Residues: CAGSKADQPQHF.

This clonotype was seen repeatedly, ten times or more. The chain combines TRBV29-1 with TRBJ2-3; tentative D call: TRBD2 (5 bases). The CDR3 is 14 residues long. The V end lost 4 bases, the J end lost 2 bases, and 13 bases lay between the germline ends. Germline assignment: CDR1 SQVTM and CDR2 ANQGSEA. The CDR3 loop is CSVVSEGFTDTQYF. CDR3 DNA: TGCAGCGTTGTCTCAGAGGGTTTCACAGATACGCAGTATTTT.

This clonotype appeared many times. CDR3 bases: TGTGCCAGCAGCCGCCTCCAGCGCGTTGTCGGCACAGATACGCAGTATTTT. Residues: CASSRLQRVVGTDTQYF. The rearrangement uses TRBV9 and TRBJ2-3; no definite D call. This CDR3 comprises 17 residues. Germline V gene lookup returns CDR1 SGDLS and CDR2 YYNGEE. Trimming shortened V by 4 bases and J by 1 base, and 19 bases separated the two germline ends. The whole variable domain, filled in from reference TRBV9 and TRBJ2-3, reads DSGVTQTPKHLITATGQRVTLRCSPRSGDLSVYWYQQSLDQGLQFLIQYYNGEERAKGNILERFSAQQFPDLHSELNLSSLELGDSALYFCASSRLQRVVGTDTQYFGPGTRLTVL.

This clonotype was counted ten times or more. The chain recombines TRBV6-2 or TRBV6-3 with TRBJ1-1, with 10 positions matching TRBD1. This CDR3 has 13 amino acids. The germline gives CDR1 MNHEY, CDR2 SVGEGT. V dropped 4 bases and J dropped 11; count of bases not matched to a gene: 7. The CDR3 reads CASSWGQGTDAFF. The CDR3 bases are TGTGCCAGCAGTTGGGGACAGGGGACGGACGCTTTCTTT.

This clonotype was recorded many times. The CDR3 protein is CSARTWAGVVVGATYEQYF. CDR3 coding DNA: TGCAGTGCTAGAACTTGGGCAGGGGTTGTTGTGGGGGCAACCTACGAGCAGTACTTC. The V and J genes are TRBV20-1 and TRBJ2-7, with TRBD1 as a possible D gene (6 bases). V lost 2 bases to trimming and J lost 2 bases, with 28 bases between them. CDR1 and CDR2 from the germline V gene are DFQATT and SNEGSKA (reference sequence). The CDR3 runs to 19 residues.